A single sample gave rise to the 27 T cell receptor beta chains below, sequenced in a study of cytomegalovirus exposure and HLA in healthy donors. PCR amplification relied on 60 Vbeta primers (plus 13 Jbeta primers). The table came from immunoSEQ multiplex PCR; TCRdb's copy has only in-frame clones and leaves some out. The sample lists 150,000 to 200,000 clones; about 76% were seen once. Sequencing input: PBMCs. These receptors all come from a woman aged 45-65 years in good health and CMV-seronegative.

This chain joins TRBV7-3 and TRBJ2-1, with 12 bases lining up with TRBD2. V trimming: 0 bases; J trimming: 9 bases; junction bases outside the gene matches: 6. There are 16 residues in the CDR3. CDR1 is SGHTA and CDR2 is FQGTGA in the germline V gene. This CDR3 is CASSLTIASGRGEQFF. CDR3 nucleotide sequence: TGTGCCAGCAGCTTAACGATAGCTAGCGGGAGGGGTGAGCAGTTCTTC.

This clone was found a few times. The chain joins TRBV12-5 to TRBJ2-7; 12 bases fit TRBD2. V gave up 6 bases and J gave up 3 bases; unmatched junction bases: 6. The length of the CDR3 is 15 residues. Germline V gene data show CDR1 as LGHNT and CDR2 as FRNRAP. The CDR3 DNA reads TGTGCTAGTGGCAATGGACTAGCGGGAATCTACGAGCAGTACTTC. Protein: CASGNGLAGIYEQYF.

The gene calls are TRBV11-2 and TRBJ1-1; D is ambiguous. The germline V and J ends were trimmed by 0 bases and 1 base, with 9 bases remaining between them. The CDR3 extends over 15 amino acids. The germline V gene has CDR1 SGHAT and CDR2 FQNNGV. CDR3 nucleotide sequence: TGTGCCAGCAGCTTAGAGGCGGCTTGGAACACTGAAGCTTTCTTT. Its protein product is CASSLEAAWNTEAFF.

This chain uses TRBV9 with TRBJ2-1; weak D call: TRBD1 (5 bases). CDR3 size: 12 residues. V was trimmed by 1 base and J by 6 bases, leaving 5 bases between them. CDR1 and CDR2 from the germline V gene are SGDLS and YYNGEE. The CDR3 reads CASSVQGNEQFF. DNA for the CDR3: TGTGCCAGCAGCGTACAGGGCAATGAGCAGTTCTTC.

This chain joins TRBV7-9 and TRBJ1-1, with D hard to call. V shed 0 bases and J shed 4 bases, with 15 bases lying between them. Germline CDR1 and CDR2: SEHNR and FQNEAQ (reference sequence). The CDR3 extends over 16 amino acids. The CDR3 DNA reads TGTGCCAGCAGCTTAGCCCTCCCTTTTTCGGGCACTGAAGCTTTCTTT. Amino acid sequence: CASSLALPFSGTEAFF.

The CDR3 sequence is CASSRRQGHTEAFF. The CDR3 DNA follows: TGTGCCAGCAGCCGTAGACAGGGTCACACTGAAGCTTTCTTT. The chain joins TRBV14 to TRBJ1-1, with 7 bases lining up with TRBD1. This CDR3 comprises 14 residues. V was pared by 4 bases and J by 3 bases, with 5 bases of the junction left unmatched. Germline V gives CDR1 SGHDN, CDR2 FVKESK. The full variable domain, completed using reference TRBV14 and TRBJ1-1, is EAGVTQFPSHSVIEKGQTVTLRCDPISGHDNLYWYRRVMGKEIKFLLHFVKESKQDESGMPNNRFLAERTGGTYSTLKVQPAELEDSGVYFCASSRRQGHTEAFFGQGTRLTVV.

V and J are TRBV25-1 and TRBJ1-4; 7 bases are a match to TRBD1. The CDR3 runs to 15 residues. Germline loops: CDR1 MGHDK, CDR2 SYGVNS. Losses at the gene ends were 6 bases for V and 0 bases for J; bases not matched to a gene: 4. In DNA form, the CDR3 reads TGTGCCAGCAGGGGGGACAGCACAACTAATGAAAAACTGTTTTTT. This gives the protein CASRGDSTTNEKLFF.

V usage is TRBV5-8 and J usage is TRBJ2-7; 10 bases line up with TRBD2. With 4 bases clipped from V and 4 bases from J, the junction kept 11 bases outside the gene matches. The germline gives CDR1 SGHTS, CDR2 YDEGEE. This CDR3 has 16 amino acids. The CDR3 here is CASSGTPSGSKYEQYF. In DNA form, the CDR3 reads TGTGCCAGCAGCGGGACTCCTAGCGGGAGTAAGTACGAGCAGTACTTC.

This chain uses TRBV5-4 with TRBJ1-2; possible D gene TRBD1, 5 bases. Germline CDR1 reads SGHNT; CDR2 reads YYREEE (reference sequence). V lost 4 bases and J lost 7, with 20 bases in between. The CDR3 loop spans 15 amino acids. Written as DNA, the CDR3 is TGTGCCAGCAGCCGGGCACAGGTCGGTGGAAGTGGCTACACCTTC. It yields the protein CASSRAQVGGSGYTF.

Note on this clone: The sample holds other DNA sequences that translate to the same CDR3. The rearrangement links TRBV10-3 to TRBJ1-2; D not resolved. V was shortened by 3 bases and J by 2 bases, with 7 bases between the two germline ends. Germline V lookup: CDR1 ENHRY, CDR2 SYGVKD. This CDR3 is built from 13 residues. The CDR3 is CAISESGNYGYTF. As DNA, the CDR3 is TGTGCCATCAGTGAATCGGGGAACTATGGCTACACCTTC.

The gene calls are TRBV4-2 and TRBJ2-1, with D possibly matching TRBD2 (6 bases). V was clipped by 1 base and J by 7 bases, with 14 bases between them. Germline lookup yields CDR1 LGHNA and CDR2 YNFKEQ. The CDR3 contains 15 residues. The CDR3 region has the DNA TGTGCCAGCAGCCAAGGGGCGGGGAGCCGAAATGAGCAGTTCTTC. Encoded protein: CASSQGAGSRNEQFF.

The V call is TRBV7-6, the J call TRBJ2-2, with D tentatively TRBD2 (7 bases). Germline CDR1 SGHVS, CDR2 FNYEAQ. Trimming left V 1 base short and J 1 base short, with 10 bases between. This CDR3 comprises 16 residues. The CDR3 DNA reads TGTGCCAGCAGCTTAGGCGGGGGCCAGAACACCGGGGAGCTGTTTTTT. Encoded protein: CASSLGGGQNTGELFF.

The chain couples TRBV7-9 to TRBJ2-2; a weak D match, TRBD2 (5 bases). Germline CDR1 is SEHNR and CDR2 is FQNEAQ (reference sequence). V was cut by 5 bases and J by 4 bases, with 11 bases left in between. The CDR3 is 14 residues long. The CDR3 sequence is CASSPGLPTGELFF. DNA for the CDR3: TGTGCCAGCAGCCCCGGACTCCCCACCGGGGAGCTGTTTTTT.

This sequence joins TRBV15 and TRBJ2-7; D gene ambiguous. The V end lost 7 bases, the J end lost 4 bases, and 14 bases lay between the germline ends. This CDR3 contains 13 residues. Per the germline V gene, CDR1 is LNHNV and CDR2 is YYDKDF (reference sequence). The CDR3 spells CATTIRLGYEQYF. CDR3 coding DNA: TGTGCCACCACAATAAGACTCGGTTACGAGCAGTACTTC.

The chain carries TRBV6-4 and TRBJ2-3; D gene ambiguous. Trimming cost V 4 bases and J 0 bases, with 11 bases left between them. The germline V gene has CDR1 MRHNA and CDR2 SNTAGT. The CDR3 length is 15 residues. CDR3 coding DNA: TGTGCCAGCAGTGCGACATTTTCTAGCACAGATACGCAGTATTTT. Residues: CASSATFSSTDTQYF.

About this clone itself: One base away lies a much larger clone, so this may be a sequencing read error. CDR3 sequence reads: CASSAGGTEAFF. The CDR3 DNA is TGTGCCAGCAGTGCGGGGGGCACTGAAGCTTTCTTT. This rearrangement joins TRBV2 to TRBJ1-1; a possible D gene is TRBD1 (5 bases). This CDR3 has 12 amino acids. Trimming took off 4 bases at V and 4 bases at J, with 7 bases between the two ends. CDR1 and CDR2 (germline): SNHLY, FYNNEI.

As regards this clone: The junction departs from germline at one end; a sequencing error may be responsible. The V call is TRBV28, the J call TRBJ1-2; TRBD1 might be the D (6 bases). The CDR3 has 11 residues. Per the germline V gene, CDR1 is MDHEN and CDR2 is SYDVKM. Here the CDR3 reads CAIQGNSGYTF. The CDR3 DNA is TGTGCCATACAGGGCAACTCTGGCTACACCTTC.

V gene TRBV19 combines with J gene TRBJ1-1; TRBD1 is a possible D gene (6 bases). This CDR3 has 13 residues. Per germline, CDR1 LNHDA and CDR2 SQIVND (reference sequence). Trimming removed 5 bases at V and 1 base at J, with 8 bases between. The CDR3 loop reads CASSQGRNTEAFF. CDR3 in DNA: TGTGCCAGTAGTCAGGGGCGGAACACTGAAGCTTTCTTT.

The chain's CDR3 is CASKTDRGAPTQPQHF. The CDR3 DNA is TGTGCCAGCAAAACCGATCGGGGGGCCCCCACTCAGCCCCAGCATTTT. J is TRBJ1-5 and V is TRBV28; possible D gene TRBD1, 6 bases. The ends were cut back, 7 bases at V and 6 bases at J, with 22 bases in the middle. The length of the CDR3 is 16 residues. CDR1 and CDR2 from the germline V gene are MDHEN and SYDVKM.

A remark on this clone: In the same sample, other DNA sequences code for this CDR3. V gene TRBV7-2 combines with J gene TRBJ1-1, with 8 bases matching TRBD1. The trim removed 4 bases at V and 5 bases at J, leaving 3 bases unmatched. Germline loops: CDR1 SGHTA, CDR2 FQGNSA. This CDR3 comprises 13 residues. This chain's CDR3 is CASSSDRGTEAFF. CDR3 sequence (DNA): TGTGCCAGCAGCTCTGACAGGGGTACTGAAGCTTTCTTT.

The V gene is TRBV27, the J gene TRBJ1-5; 8 nucleotides match TRBD1. The CDR3 spans 15 residues. Germline V lookup: CDR1 MNHEY, CDR2 SMNVEV (reference sequence). V shed 2 bases, J shed 4 bases, and the junction held 4 bases outside the gene matches. The CDR3 spells CASSLNRGGNQPQHF. The CDR3 region has the DNA TGTGCCAGCAGTTTAAACAGGGGGGGGAATCAGCCCCAGCATTTT.

The chain carries TRBV11-3 and TRBJ1-5, with a possible D match to TRBD1 (5 bases). This CDR3 contains 15 residues. V was trimmed by 3 bases and J by 2 bases, leaving 11 bases between them. Germline V gene data show CDR1 as SGHNT and CDR2 as YENEEA. The CDR3 bases are TGTGCCAGCAGCTTTTACAGCAGGGGCAATCAGCCCCAGCATTTT. Translation: CASSFYSRGNQPQHF.

J is TRBJ1-6 and V is TRBV7-2; TRBD1 aligns across 10 bases. In germline, CDR1 is SGHTA, CDR2 FQGNSA. V dropped 5 bases and J dropped 6; count of bases not matched to a gene: 7. There are 16 residues in the CDR3. CDR3 DNA sequence: TGTGCCAGCAGCCCTCCGACAGGGGGCCCTAATTCACCCCTCCACTTT. It yields the protein CASSPPTGGPNSPLHF.

The chain is built from TRBV2 and TRBJ2-7; 7 bases map to TRBD2. The CDR3 has 15 residues. CDR1 and CDR2 (germline): SNHLY, FYNNEI. The junction had 4 bases not matched to a gene; V was cut back by 1 base and J by 1 base. The CDR3 region has the DNA TGTGCCAGCAGTGAAGAATCGGGGGGATCCTACGAGCAGTACTTC. Translating gives CASSEESGGSYEQYF.

V usage is TRBV18 and J usage is TRBJ2-1; 7 bases map to TRBD1. V shed 4 bases and J 5 bases; nucleotides not matched to a gene: 8. This CDR3 region has 15 residues. Germline assignment: CDR1 KGHSH and CDR2 LQKENI. The CDR3: CASSRRGSLDNEQFF. For the CDR3, the DNA is TGTGCCAGCTCACGCAGGGGGTCTTTGGACAATGAGCAGTTCTTC.

The V call is TRBV19, the J call TRBJ1-2; D gene unclear. The germline V gene has CDR1 LNHDA and CDR2 SQIVND (reference sequence). This CDR3 spans 16 amino acids. V lost 4 bases and J lost 3, with 18 bases in between. The CDR3 DNA sequence: TGTGCCAGTAGTAGACCTGATCGGAGGTTGGACTATGGCTACACCTTC. Protein product: CASSRPDRRLDYGYTF.

The chain is built from TRBV27 and TRBJ1-2; 8 bases agree with TRBD1. The length of the CDR3 is 15 residues. The V segment lost 5 bases and the J segment 2 bases; nucleotides outside the gene matches: 7. CDR1 is MNHEY, CDR2 SMNVEV, per germline (reference sequence). CDR3 bases: TGTGCCAGCAGTCCCCGGACAGGGCTGAACTATGGCTACACCTTC. It codes for CASSPRTGLNYGYTF.